One TCR beta chain is described in this entry. Everyone who took part was roughly 18 to 89 years old, and they came from about two dozen US areas. Assignment of participants to cohorts was predicated upon participant-reported clinical history. This record comes from a study of blood T cell repertoires in COVID-19. Study-wide background: Some COVID-19 samples were acute and others convalescent; all came from the United States, Italy and Spain.

Generated by immunoSEQ multiplex PCR, the TCRdb table keeps only in-frame clones and is missing some. The data hold about 250,000 clones, with over 75% observed a single time. CDR1 is SGDLS, CDR2 YYNGEE, per germline. V shed 2 bases, J shed 6 bases, and the junction held 9 bases outside the gene matches. This CDR3 is 15 amino acids long. The TCR was taken from a man in his forties or fifties who had recovered from COVID-19. Sequencing was performed on PBMCs or T cells enriched from blood (not recorded which). The V and J genes are TRBV9 and TRBJ2-5; 8 bases are shared with TRBD2. In DNA, the CDR3 is TGTGCCAGCAGCGTGGGACTAGTAACCTCCCAGACCCAGTACTTC. It encodes CASSVGLVTSQTQYF.